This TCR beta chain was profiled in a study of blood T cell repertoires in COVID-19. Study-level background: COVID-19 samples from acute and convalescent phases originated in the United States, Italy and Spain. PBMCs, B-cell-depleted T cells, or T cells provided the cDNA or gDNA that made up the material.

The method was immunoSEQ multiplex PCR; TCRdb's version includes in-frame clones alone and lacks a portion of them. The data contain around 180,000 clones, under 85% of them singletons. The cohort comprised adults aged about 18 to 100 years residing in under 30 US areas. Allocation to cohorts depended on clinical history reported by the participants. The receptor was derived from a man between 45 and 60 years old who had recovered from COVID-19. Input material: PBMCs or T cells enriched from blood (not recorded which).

The CDR3 protein is CASSPDELQGRTF. The CDR3 DNA sequence: TGTGCCAGCAGCCCGGATGAGCTGCAGGGCCGCACCTTC. J is TRBJ1-2 and V is TRBV7-3, with a possible D match to TRBD1 (5 bases). The V gene's germline CDR1 is SGHTA and CDR2 FQGTGA. The V and J ends lost 5 bases and 13 bases respectively, with 20 bases between them. The CDR3 runs 13 residues.